This entry lists 19 T cell receptor beta chains sequenced from one sample in a study of identifying expanded T cells in peripheral blood. Measured with immunoSEQ multiplex PCR; TCRdb has only the in-frame clones, and not every one. The table includes 83,000 or so clones, 88% detected once. Sequenced: blood. These receptors all come from a person aged 18 to 70 in good health.

V is TRBV4-1 and J is TRBJ1-2, with D possibly being TRBD1 (6 bases). The germline gives CDR1 MGHRA, CDR2 YSYEKL. V lost 1 base to trimming and J lost 3 bases, with 15 bases between them. The CDR3 covers 16 residues. CDR3 amino acids: CASSQALGGTDYGYTF. The CDR3, as DNA: TGCGCCAGCAGCCAAGCTCTTGGGGGCACGGACTATGGCTACACCTTC.

The V call is TRBV6-6, the J call TRBJ2-5; D is unresolved. The CDR3 spans 13 residues. Trimming left V 2 bases short and J 4 bases short, with 8 bases between. The germline V gene has CDR1 MNHNY and CDR2 SVGAGI (reference sequence). CDR3 sequence (DNA): TGTGCCAGCAGTTACCTGGGGTCAGAGACCCAGTACTTC. Its protein product is CASSYLGSETQYF.

V usage is TRBV7-2 and J usage is TRBJ2-1, with 12 positions matching TRBD2. The CDR3 covers 17 residues. CDR1 SGHTA and CDR2 FQGNSA come from the germline V gene. V was pared by 5 bases and J by 6 bases, with 11 bases of the junction left unmatched. CDR3 sequence (DNA): TGTGCCAGCAGCCCTCGACTAGCGGGAGTTCCGGCCAATGAGCAGTTCTTC. Amino acid sequence: CASSPRLAGVPANEQFF.

The genes are TRBV4-2 and TRBJ2-6; 10 bases align to TRBD2. The CDR3 spans 19 residues. Per germline, CDR1 LGHNA and CDR2 YNFKEQ. After removal of 3 bases from V and 0 bases from J, the junction contained 8 bases not matched to a gene. For the CDR3, the DNA is TGTGCCAGCAGCCAGGAATGGACTAGCGGTAACTCTGGGGCCAACGTCCTGACTTTC. It translates to CASSQEWTSGNSGANVLTF.

This sequence joins TRBV18 and TRBJ2-7, with D tentatively TRBD1 (5 bases). V was cut by 0 bases and J by 3 bases, with 9 bases left in between. Germline V gives CDR1 KGHSH, CDR2 LQKENI. This CDR3 has 14 residues. The DNA of the CDR3 is TGTGCCAGCTCACCACCGGCGGACAACTACGAGCAGTACTTC. Translation gives CASSPPADNYEQYF.

The chain joins TRBV4-1 to TRBJ2-6; a weak D match, TRBD2 (6 bases). Looked up from germline, CDR1 is MGHRA and CDR2 is YSYEKL. V dropped 5 bases and J dropped 3 bases, with 20 bases sitting between them. The CDR3 has 18 amino acids. The CDR3 protein is CASSFLVQGGYGANVLTF. The CDR3 nucleotides are TGCGCCAGCAGCTTTTTGGTGCAGGGAGGTTATGGGGCCAACGTCCTGACTTTC.

With regard to this clone: The junction departs from the called germline gene at one end, perhaps through a read error. The chain recombines TRBV5-1 with TRBJ2-5, with D tentatively TRBD1 or TRBD2 (5 bases each). The assigned J gene may be wrong: the sequence end matches TRBJ2-7 better. CDR1 SGHRS and CDR2 YFSETQ come from the germline V gene. The CDR3 is 12 residues long. The CDR3 is CASRLGPGEQYF. The CDR3 DNA reads as TGCGCCAGCAGGTTGGGACCGGGCGAGCAGTACTTC.

This chain connects TRBV18 to TRBJ1-4; D call uncertain. The CDR3 length is 14 residues. CDR1 and CDR2 from the germline V gene are KGHSH and LQKENI. V lost 6 bases and J 0 bases, leaving 8 bases between the germline ends. For the CDR3, the DNA is TGTGCCAGCTCTGAAGGATCAACTAATGAAAAACTGTTTTTT. Encoded protein: CASSEGSTNEKLFF.

The rearrangement uses TRBV21-1 and TRBJ2-1; the listed D gene, TRBD1, was not tested against the DNA. TRBV21-1 is a pseudogene. CDR3 length equals 16 residues. The CDR3 region has the DNA TGTGCCAGCAGCAAAGTCGTGGGACAGGGGAAGAATGAGCAGTTCTTC. Its protein product is CASSKVVGQGKNEQFF.

The V and J genes are TRBV9 and TRBJ1-1, with 8 bases aligning to TRBD1. CDR3 length: 14 residues. Germline-derived CDR1 and CDR2 are SGDLS and YYNGEE. Losses at the gene ends were 0 bases for V and 3 bases for J; bases not matched to a gene: 1. The CDR3 DNA follows: TGTGCCAGCAGCGTAGGGACAGGGCACACTGAAGCTTTCTTT. It yields the protein CASSVGTGHTEAFF.

The chain recombines TRBV10-3 with TRBJ2-6; D gene unclear. V lost 7 bases, J lost 0 bases, and 4 bases lay in between. This CDR3 has 13 amino acids. From germline, CDR1 is ENHRY and CDR2 SYGVKD. This chain's CDR3 is CAITDSGANVLTF. DNA for the CDR3: TGTGCCATCACTGACTCTGGGGCCAACGTCCTGACTTTC.

The chain uses TRBV27 and TRBJ1-4, with TRBD1 as a possible D gene (6 bases). Germline assignment: CDR1 MNHEY and CDR2 SMNVEV (reference sequence). CDR3 length: 16 residues. The CDR3 DNA is TGTGCGACAACCCCAACCTGGACAGCAACTAATGAAAAACTGTTTTTT. It translates to CATTPTWTATNEKLFF.

This clone was recorded many times. V and J are TRBV5-6 and TRBJ2-7; 9 bases map to TRBD2. Germline V lookup: CDR1 SGHDT, CDR2 YYEEEE. CDR3 length: 15 residues. Trimming took 4 bases from V and 2 from J; bases not matched to a gene: 7. Written as DNA, the CDR3 is TGTGCCAGCAGCCCCAGCGGGGGGCTTCCCTACGAGCAGTACTTC. Translated, it gives CASSPSGGLPYEQYF. Together with reference TRBV5-6 and TRBJ2-7, the CDR3 gives the full variable domain: DAGVTQSPTHLIKTRGQQVTLRCSPKSGHDTVSWYQQALGQGPQFIFQYYEEEERQRGNFPDRFSGHQFPNYSSELNVNALLLGDSALYLCASSPSGGLPYEQYFGPGTRLTVT.

This chain connects TRBV4-1 to TRBJ2-5, with D possibly being TRBD2 (5 bases). The DNA end lines up better with TRBJ2-7; the J call may be wrong. This CDR3 spans 18 amino acids. Germline assignment: CDR1 MGHRA and CDR2 YSYEKL. The CDR3 region has the DNA TGCGCCAGCAGCCAAGTTGATATGGGGTTTGCTAGCAGCCACGAGCAGTACTTC. Translating gives CASSQVDMGFASSHEQYF.

V is TRBV6-5 and J is TRBJ1-6; D is uncertain. Trimming left V 0 bases short and J 10 bases short, with 7 bases between. The CDR3 contains 13 residues. Germline assignment: CDR1 MNHEY and CDR2 SVGAGI. The CDR3 DNA reads TGTGCCAGCAGTTACTCATTCGACTCACCCCTCCACTTT. Protein product: CASSYSFDSPLHF.

This chain links TRBV19 with TRBJ1-5, with D maybe TRBD1 (6 bases). CDR3 size: 14 residues. CDR1 is LNHDA, CDR2 SQIVND, per germline (reference sequence). The V and J ends lost 4 bases and 7 bases respectively, with 14 bases between them. The CDR3 reads CASSTQGIGQPQHF. Here the CDR3 DNA reads TGTGCCAGTAGTACACAGGGAATAGGGCAGCCCCAGCATTTT.

Regarding this clone: The germline gene is not matched at one end of the junction; a read error may be the cause. The chain couples TRBV14 to TRBJ2-5, with 14 bases fitting TRBD2. The CDR3 consists of 18 residues. The germline V gene encodes CDR1 SGHDN and CDR2 FVKESK. CDR3 amino acids: CASSKEVPGLAGEETQYF. Written as DNA, the CDR3 is TGTGCCAGCAGCAAAGAAGTTCCGGGACTAGCGGGAGAAGAGACCCAGTACTTC.

Remarks on this clone: This CDR3 is also generated by other DNA sequences in the sample. The gene calls are TRBV9 and TRBJ2-5; 11 bases agree with TRBD2. V lost 0 bases to trimming and J lost 5 bases; unmatched junction nucleotides: 3. The CDR3 runs 15 residues. Germline V gene lookup returns CDR1 SGDLS and CDR2 YYNGEE. CDR3 region: CASSVGLAGGETQYF. For the CDR3, the DNA is TGTGCCAGCAGCGTAGGCCTAGCGGGAGGTGAGACCCAGTACTTC.

The chain combines TRBV6-1 with TRBJ2-3; TRBD1 is a possible D gene (6 bases). CDR3 size: 15 residues. V was shortened by 6 bases and J by 5 bases, with 18 bases between the two germline ends. Germline V gives CDR1 MNHNS, CDR2 SASEGT. CDR3 bases: TGTGCCAGCAGAGGGGAAACAGGGTCGGTAGATACGCAGTATTTT. Translated, it gives CASRGETGSVDTQYF.